Each of the 27 T cell receptor beta chains below was sequenced from the same sample in a study of T cell repertoires in cytomegalovirus infection. TCRdb independently ran MiXCR on the reads; one entry per CDR3 protein. The table includes around 99,000 distinct CDR3 sequences, roughly 30% detected once. For these TCRs, the target antigens are not known. Sample: CD8+ T cells from cultured PBMCs, taken from culture after CMV antigen stimulation. Receptors were obtained from a human donor in good health (CMV status not recorded). Some clones in this sample may be carry-over from other donors' samples.

V is TRBV27 and J is TRBJ2-3; D may be TRBD1 (6 bases). Germline assignment: CDR1 MNHEY and CDR2 SMNVEV (reference sequence). The CDR3 consists of 16 residues. Trimming took off 4 bases at V and 1 base at J, with 15 bases between the two ends. The CDR3 region has the DNA TGTGCCAGCAGTTCTCCGGGGACATTGGGCACAGATACGCAGTATTTT. Its protein is CASSSPGTLGTDTQYF.

V and J are TRBV12-3 or TRBV12-4 and TRBJ1-2, with 8 bases fitting TRBD1. V lost 7 bases and J lost 5; bases outside the gene matches: 9. CDR3 length: 14 residues. CDR3 bases: TGTGCCAGCAAGAAACAGGGGGGATTATATGGCTACACCTTC. Protein sequence: CASKKQGGLYGYTF.

The chain uses TRBV6-2 or TRBV6-3 and TRBJ2-1, with 12 bases lining up with TRBD2. The CDR3 consists of 18 residues. CDR1 MNHEY and CDR2 SVGEGT come from the germline V gene. Losses at the gene ends were 2 bases for V and 4 bases for J; bases not matched to a gene: 9. The CDR3 loop reads CASSYLASGGAVYNEQFF. DNA of the CDR3: TGTGCCAGCAGTTACCTAGCTAGCGGGGGGGCCGTTTACAATGAGCAGTTCTTC.

The chain carries TRBV19 and TRBJ2-1; D not resolved. The CDR3 is 14 amino acids. Trimming took 6 bases from V and 7 from J, leaving 16 bases between them. The V gene's germline CDR1 is LNHDA and CDR2 SQIVND (reference sequence). CDR3 amino acids: CASSFTQVLNEQFF. The CDR3 DNA reads TGTGCCAGTAGCTTTACTCAGGTGTTGAATGAGCAGTTCTTC. The full variable domain, in which reference TRBV19 and TRBJ2-1 provide the parts outside the CDR3, is DGGITQSPKYLFRKEGQNVTLSCEQNLNHDAMYWYRQDPGQGLRLIYYSQIVNDFQKGDIAEGYSVSREKKESFPLTVTSAQKNPTAFYLCASSFTQVLNEQFFGPGTRLTVL.

The chain employs TRBV6-1 and TRBJ2-3; 9 bases are shared with TRBD1. Germline V gene lookup returns CDR1 MNHNS and CDR2 SASEGT. This CDR3 contains 16 residues. Losses at the gene ends were 2 bases for V and 3 bases for J; bases not matched to a gene: 6. The CDR3 region has the DNA TGTGCCAGCAGTGAAAGCGGACAGGGGTTTACAGATACGCAGTATTTT. It is translated as CASSESGQGFTDTQYF.

The sample holds a few counts of this clonotype. The rearrangement uses TRBV19 and TRBJ1-6; 10 nucleotides line up with TRBD1. Germline trimming cut 7 bases from V and 9 bases from J; bases unmatched to any gene: 6. The CDR3 is 14 amino acids. CDR1 is LNHDA, CDR2 SQIVND, per germline (reference sequence). CDR3 region: CASTDRGIGSPLHF. For the CDR3, the DNA is TGTGCCAGTACGGACAGGGGGATAGGTTCACCCCTCCACTTT.

At least ten counts were recorded for this clonotype. V is TRBV7-6 and J is TRBJ2-7; D is unclear. This CDR3 comprises 13 residues. V was trimmed by 2 bases and J by 1 base, leaving 6 bases between them. Germline V lookup: CDR1 SGHVS, CDR2 FNYEAQ. The CDR3 is CASSLKGSYEQYF. CDR3 bases: TGTGCCAGCAGCTTAAAGGGTTCCTACGAGCAGTACTTC.

The chain uses TRBV6-2 or TRBV6-3 and TRBJ2-5, with unresolved D. CDR1 is MNHEY, CDR2 SVGEGT, per germline. This CDR3 has 14 residues. Trimming shortened V by 1 base and J by 0 bases, and 6 bases separated the two germline ends. CDR3 sequence (DNA): TGTGCCAGCAGTTACTGGCAGAACCAAGAGACCCAGTACTTC. This sequence encodes CASSYWQNQETQYF.

The chain has TRBV2 and TRBJ2-7; either TRBD1 or TRBD2 may fit D (5 bases each). The germline V gene has CDR1 SNHLY and CDR2 FYNNEI. The CDR3 is 15 amino acids. The ends were cut back, 7 bases at V and 0 bases at J, with 16 bases in the middle. In nucleotides, the CDR3 is TGTGCCAGCACCCCGGGACGGTTAAACTCCTACGAGCAGTACTTC. As protein: CASTPGRLNSYEQYF.

The CDR3 DNA follows: TGTGCCAGCAGCTTCGAGGGGGCCCAAGAGACCCAGTACTTC. It specifies CASSFEGAQETQYF. The rearrangement joins TRBV11-1 to TRBJ2-5; 7 bases map to TRBD1. This CDR3 region has 14 residues. Germline V CDR1 and CDR2: SGHAT, FQDESV (reference sequence). V trimming: 3 bases; J trimming: 1 base; junction bases outside the gene matches: 2.

This clonotype was detected ten times or more. The gene calls are TRBV10-3 and TRBJ2-7; perhaps TRBD2 as D (6 bases). V lost 8 bases, J lost 5 bases, and 16 bases lay in between. Per the germline V gene, CDR1 is ENHRY and CDR2 is SYGVKD. This CDR3 contains 13 residues. CDR3 sequence: CAIFREGGNEQYF. The DNA for the CDR3 is TGTGCCATCTTTAGAGAGGGCGGGAACGAGCAGTACTTC.

This chain joins TRBV12-3 or TRBV12-4 and TRBJ1-1; no definite D call. Trimming took 5 bases from V and 10 from J, leaving 11 bases between them. The CDR3 runs to 11 residues. The chain's CDR3 is CASSPGYGAFF. The CDR3 DNA is TGTGCCAGCAGTCCTGGATATGGAGCTTTCTTT.

This clonotype was observed a few times. The chain combines TRBV6-5 with TRBJ2-3; TRBD2 might be the D (6 bases). This CDR3 contains 13 residues. Per germline, CDR1 MNHEY and CDR2 SVGAGI. Trimming left V 8 bases short and J 2 bases short, with 11 bases between. Here the CDR3 DNA reads TGTGCCAGCGGAGGGGATATCACAGATACGCAGTATTTT. This encodes CASGGDITDTQYF.

CDR3 nucleotide sequence: TGTGCCAGCAGGGGGGACCCCTACGAGCAGTACTTC. It is translated as CASRGDPYEQYF. The chain carries TRBV2 and TRBJ2-7, with D perhaps given as TRBD1 or TRBD2 (5 bases each). Trimming left V 6 bases short and J 2 bases short, with 8 bases between. CDR3 length: 12 amino acids. Germline CDR1 SNHLY, CDR2 FYNNEI.

The chain joins TRBV19 to TRBJ2-1, with unresolved D. Per the germline V gene, CDR1 is LNHDA and CDR2 is SQIVND (reference sequence). V was cut by 10 bases and J by 3 bases, with 10 bases left in between. The CDR3 contains 12 residues. CDR3 protein: CATSIGYNEQFF. The CDR3 DNA follows: TGTGCCACCAGTATAGGCTACAATGAGCAGTTCTTC.

In this sample, this clonotype turned up a few times. The chain has TRBV7-6 and TRBJ1-4; D is possibly TRBD1 (6 bases). From germline, CDR1 is SGHVS and CDR2 FNYEAQ. V lost 5 bases and J 1 base, leaving 11 bases between the germline ends. The CDR3 has 15 residues. CDR3 DNA: TGTGCCAGCAGCCCCGGGACACTAACTAATGAAAAACTGTTTTTT. Protein sequence: CASSPGTLTNEKLFF.

This clonotype was seen a few times. The rearrangement links TRBV4-1 to TRBJ1-5; TRBD1 aligns across 7 bases. J gave up 4 bases and V 0 bases, and 9 bases lay outside the gene matches. This CDR3 has 17 residues. Germline V gene sequence: CDR1 MGHRA, CDR2 YSYEKL. CDR3 region: CASSQDMGTAINQPQHF. CDR3 in DNA: TGCGCCAGCAGCCAAGATATGGGGACAGCGATTAATCAGCCCCAGCATTTT.

The chain recombines TRBV15 with TRBJ1-1, with D unclear. The V gene lost 0 bases and the J gene lost 3 bases, with 8 bases spanning the gap. This CDR3 has 14 residues. From germline, CDR1 is LNHNV and CDR2 YYDKDF (reference sequence). The CDR3 spells CATSRDFGDTEAFF. CDR3 bases: TGTGCCACCAGCAGAGACTTTGGGGACACTGAAGCTTTCTTT.

The V gene is TRBV13, the J gene TRBJ2-3; TRBD2 agrees at 7 bases. This CDR3 is 14 amino acids long. The germline V gene has CDR1 PRHDT and CDR2 FYEKMQ (reference sequence). V shed 5 bases and J 5 bases; nucleotides not matched to a gene: 7. The CDR3 DNA sequence: TGTGCCAGCAGCAAAGAAGGGAGGGTAGATACGCAGTATTTT. Translation gives CASSKEGRVDTQYF.

The rearrangement links TRBV9 to TRBJ2-7, with D unresolved. Germline values: CDR1 SGDLS, CDR2 YYNGEE. The CDR3 totals 14 residues. The V and J ends lost 0 bases and 2 bases respectively, with 9 bases between them. CDR3 residues: CASSVAGNTYEQYF. DNA for the CDR3: TGTGCCAGCAGCGTAGCGGGCAACACCTACGAGCAGTACTTC.

The sample holds a few counts of this clonotype. The gene calls are TRBV12-3 or TRBV12-4 and TRBJ1-5, with unresolved D. Trimming took 7 bases from V and 0 from J, leaving 10 bases between them. The CDR3 is made up of 14 amino acids. The CDR3 sequence: CASTPFFSNQPQHF. The CDR3 coding sequence is TGTGCCAGCACCCCTTTTTTTAGCAATCAGCCCCAGCATTTT.

This clonotype was seen only a few times. The rearrangement links TRBV6-5 to TRBJ2-2, with D tentatively TRBD2 (5 bases). The CDR3 extends over 13 amino acids. Germline assignment: CDR1 MNHEY and CDR2 SVGAGI. The V end was cut by 6 bases, the J end by 4 bases, with 9 bases between. The CDR3, as DNA: TGTGCCAGCAGGGACTTCCGCACCGGGGAGCTGTTTTTT. Translating gives CASRDFRTGELFF.

The chain couples TRBV19 to TRBJ1-5; D remains unclear. The V end was cut by 3 bases, the J end by 5 bases, with 11 bases between. CDR3 length: 14 residues. Germline lookup yields CDR1 LNHDA and CDR2 SQIVND (reference sequence). The CDR3 region is CASSMGGSYQPQHF. CDR3 nucleotide sequence: TGTGCCAGTAGTATGGGAGGTTCCTATCAGCCCCAGCATTTT. The full variable domain, rest sourced from reference TRBV19 and TRBJ1-5, is DGGITQSPKYLFRKEGQNVTLSCEQNLNHDAMYWYRQDPGQGLRLIYYSQIVNDFQKGDIAEGYSVSREKKESFPLTVTSAQKNPTAFYLCASSMGGSYQPQHFGDGTRLSIL.

At least ten counts were recorded for this clonotype. DNA of the CDR3: TGTGCCAGCACCGCCCTAGCGGGGGGCCCAGATACGCAGTATTTT. As protein: CASTALAGGPDTQYF. The V call is TRBV7-8, the J call TRBJ2-3; TRBD2 aligns across 11 bases. With 7 bases clipped from V and 4 bases from J, the junction kept 7 bases outside the gene matches. The CDR3 spans 15 residues. CDR1 SGHVS and CDR2 FQNEAQ come from the germline V gene.

This clonotype was recorded many times. The chain recombines TRBV4-2 with TRBJ2-3, with no clear D. The CDR3 consists of 14 residues. CDR1 is LGHNA and CDR2 is YNFKEQ in the germline V gene. V was trimmed by 1 base and J by 1 base, leaving 6 bases between them. The CDR3 sequence is CASSQVSGTDTQYF. In DNA, the CDR3 is TGTGCCAGCAGCCAAGTTTCGGGCACAGATACGCAGTATTTT.

The chain employs TRBV2 and TRBJ2-2, with 9 bases lining up with TRBD2. This CDR3 has 14 amino acids. V lost 6 bases and J lost 10; bases outside the gene matches: 9. Germline lookup yields CDR1 SNHLY and CDR2 FYNNEI. CDR3 DNA sequence: TGTGCCAGCAGATCAAGCGGGGGGACTACGGAGCTGTTTTTT. This codes for CASRSSGGTTELFF. Full variable domain (rest looked up from reference TRBV2 and TRBJ2-2): EPEVTQTPSHQVTQMGQEVILRCVPISNHLYFYWYRQILGQKVEFLVSFYNNEISEKSEIFDDQFSVERPDGSNFTLKIRSTKLEDSAMYFCASRSSGGTTELFFGEGSRLTVL.

This clonotype was detected only a few times. J is TRBJ1-2 and V is TRBV12-3 or TRBV12-4, with TRBD1 as a possible D gene (6 bases). There are 15 residues in the CDR3. The ends were cut back, 2 bases at V and 3 bases at J, with 13 bases in the middle. CDR3 in amino acids: CASSLSGGPDYGYTF. Written as DNA, the CDR3 is TGTGCCAGCAGTTTATCTGGGGGCCCGGACTATGGCTACACCTTC.